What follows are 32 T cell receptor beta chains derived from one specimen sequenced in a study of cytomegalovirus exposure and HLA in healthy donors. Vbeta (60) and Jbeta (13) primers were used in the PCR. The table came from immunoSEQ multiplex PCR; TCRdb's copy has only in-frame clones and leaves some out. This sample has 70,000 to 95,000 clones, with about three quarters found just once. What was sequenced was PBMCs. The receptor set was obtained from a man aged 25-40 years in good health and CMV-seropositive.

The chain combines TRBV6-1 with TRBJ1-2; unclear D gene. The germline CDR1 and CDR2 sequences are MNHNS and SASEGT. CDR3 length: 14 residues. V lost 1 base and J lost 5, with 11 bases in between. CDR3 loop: CASSEVTAVYGYTF. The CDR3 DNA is TGTGCCAGCAGTGAAGTCACAGCAGTTTATGGCTACACCTTC.

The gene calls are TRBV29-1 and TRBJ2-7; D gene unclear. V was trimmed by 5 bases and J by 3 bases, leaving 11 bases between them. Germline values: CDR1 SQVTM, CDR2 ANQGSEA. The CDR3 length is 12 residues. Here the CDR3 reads CSVQVGYYEQYF. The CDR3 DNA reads TGCAGCGTTCAAGTCGGTTACTACGAGCAGTACTTC.

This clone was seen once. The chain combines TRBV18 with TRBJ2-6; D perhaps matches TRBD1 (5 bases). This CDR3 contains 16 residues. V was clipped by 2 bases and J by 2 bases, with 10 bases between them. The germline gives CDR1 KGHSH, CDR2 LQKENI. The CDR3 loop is CASSPSVGAGANVLTF. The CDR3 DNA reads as TGTGCCAGCTCACCATCCGTAGGGGCTGGGGCCAACGTCCTGACTTTC. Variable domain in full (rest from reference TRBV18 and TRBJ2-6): NAGVMQNPRHLVRRRGQEARLRCSPMKGHSHVYWYRQLPEEGLKFMVYLQKENIIDESGMPKERFSAEFPKEGPSILRIQQVVRGDSAAYFCASSPSVGAGANVLTFGAGSRLTVL.

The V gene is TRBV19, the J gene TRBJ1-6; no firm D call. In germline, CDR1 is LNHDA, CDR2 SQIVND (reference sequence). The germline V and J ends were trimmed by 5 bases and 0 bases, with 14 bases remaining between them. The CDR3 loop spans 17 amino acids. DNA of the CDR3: TGTGCCAGTAGTCCTAGACTCCGGAGCTCCTATAATTCACCCCTCCACTTT. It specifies CASSPRLRSSYNSPLHF.

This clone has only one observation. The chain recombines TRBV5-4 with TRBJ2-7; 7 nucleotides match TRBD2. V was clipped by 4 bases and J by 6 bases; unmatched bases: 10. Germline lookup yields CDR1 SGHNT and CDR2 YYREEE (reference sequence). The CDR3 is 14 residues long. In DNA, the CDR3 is TGTGCCAGCAGCAAAGGGACTACCTGGGGCGAGCAGTACTTC. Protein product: CASSKGTTWGEQYF.

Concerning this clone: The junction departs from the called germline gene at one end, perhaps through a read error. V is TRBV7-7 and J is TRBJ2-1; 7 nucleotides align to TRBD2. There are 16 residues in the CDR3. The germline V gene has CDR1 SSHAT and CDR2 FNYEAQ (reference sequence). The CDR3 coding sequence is TGTGCTAGCAGCGCGTACTGGGCGGGGGAGGGCAATGAGCAGTTCTTC. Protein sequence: CASSAYWAGEGNEQFF.

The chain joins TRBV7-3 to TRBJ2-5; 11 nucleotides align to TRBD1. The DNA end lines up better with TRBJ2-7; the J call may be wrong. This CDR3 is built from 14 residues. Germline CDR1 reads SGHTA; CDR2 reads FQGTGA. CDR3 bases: TGTGCCAGCAGCCCGGGACAGGGGGGGAACGAGCAGTACTTC. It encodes CASSPGQGGNEQYF.

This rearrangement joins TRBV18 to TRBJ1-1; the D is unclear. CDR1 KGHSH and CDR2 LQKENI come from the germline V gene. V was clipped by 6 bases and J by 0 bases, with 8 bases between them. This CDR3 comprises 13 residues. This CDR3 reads CASSTALNTEAFF. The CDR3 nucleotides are TGTGCCAGCTCCACCGCGTTGAACACTGAAGCTTTCTTT.

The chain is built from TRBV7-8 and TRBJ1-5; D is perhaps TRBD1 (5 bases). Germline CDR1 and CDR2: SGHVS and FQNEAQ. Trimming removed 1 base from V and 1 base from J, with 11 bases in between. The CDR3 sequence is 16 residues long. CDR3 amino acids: CASSLGEGLSNQPQHF. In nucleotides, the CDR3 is TGTGCCAGCAGCTTAGGGGAGGGACTAAGCAATCAGCCCCAGCATTTT.

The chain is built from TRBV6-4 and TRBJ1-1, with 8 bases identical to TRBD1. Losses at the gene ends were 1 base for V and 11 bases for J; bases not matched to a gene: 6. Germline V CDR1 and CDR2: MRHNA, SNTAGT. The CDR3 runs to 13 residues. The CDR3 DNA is TGTGCCAGCAGTGACTTGGACAGGGTGGGGGCTTTCTTT. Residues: CASSDLDRVGAFF.

As DNA, the CDR3 is TGTGCCAGTAGTATAAATCGGGGCAATGAGCAGTTCTTC. Its translation: CASSINRGNEQFF. The chain couples TRBV19 to TRBJ2-1, with D perhaps TRBD2 (5 bases). With 2 bases removed from V and 6 bases from J, the gap between germline ends came to 8 bases. Germline CDR1 reads LNHDA; CDR2 reads SQIVND (reference sequence). The CDR3 has 13 amino acids.

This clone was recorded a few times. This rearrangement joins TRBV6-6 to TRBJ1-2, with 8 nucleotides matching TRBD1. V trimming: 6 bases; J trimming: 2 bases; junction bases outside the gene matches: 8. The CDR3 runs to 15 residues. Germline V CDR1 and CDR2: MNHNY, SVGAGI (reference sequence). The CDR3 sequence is CASRYDRGANYGYTF. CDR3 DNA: TGTGCCAGCAGATATGACAGGGGCGCCAACTATGGCTACACCTTC.

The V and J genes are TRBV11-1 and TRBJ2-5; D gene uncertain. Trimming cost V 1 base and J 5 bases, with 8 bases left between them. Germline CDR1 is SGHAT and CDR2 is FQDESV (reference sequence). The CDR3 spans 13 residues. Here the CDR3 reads CASSLGFRETQYF. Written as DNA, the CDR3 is TGTGCCAGCAGCTTAGGTTTCCGGGAGACCCAGTACTTC.

CDR3 sequence: CASSLDGGGGYEQFF. DNA for the CDR3: TGTGCCAGCAGCTTAGATGGCGGGGGAGGCTATGAGCAGTTCTTC. This chain uses TRBV7-3 with TRBJ2-1; 7 bases are a match to TRBD2. Germline CDR1 reads SGHTA; CDR2 reads FQGTGA. V dropped 2 bases and J dropped 8; count of bases not matched to a gene: 9. The CDR3 is made up of 15 amino acids.

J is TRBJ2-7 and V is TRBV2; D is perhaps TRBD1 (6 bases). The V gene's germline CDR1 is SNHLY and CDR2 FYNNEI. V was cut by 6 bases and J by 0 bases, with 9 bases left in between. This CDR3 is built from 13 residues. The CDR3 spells CASRQGTSYEQYF. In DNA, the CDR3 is TGTGCCAGCAGGCAGGGGACCTCCTACGAGCAGTACTTC.

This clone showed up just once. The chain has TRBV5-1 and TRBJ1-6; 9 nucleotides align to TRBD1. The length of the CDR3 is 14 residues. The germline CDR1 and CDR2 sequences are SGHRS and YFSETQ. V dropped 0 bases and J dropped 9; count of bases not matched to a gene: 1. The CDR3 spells CASSLDRGRSPLHF. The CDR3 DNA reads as TGCGCCAGCAGCTTGGACAGGGGGCGTTCACCCCTCCACTTT.

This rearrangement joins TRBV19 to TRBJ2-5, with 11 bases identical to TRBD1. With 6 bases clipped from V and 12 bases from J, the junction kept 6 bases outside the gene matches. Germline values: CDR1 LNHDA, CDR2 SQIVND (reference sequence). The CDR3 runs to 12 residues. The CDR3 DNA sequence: TGTGCCAGTAGCCGACCGGGACAGGGGGAGTACTTC. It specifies CASSRPGQGEYF.

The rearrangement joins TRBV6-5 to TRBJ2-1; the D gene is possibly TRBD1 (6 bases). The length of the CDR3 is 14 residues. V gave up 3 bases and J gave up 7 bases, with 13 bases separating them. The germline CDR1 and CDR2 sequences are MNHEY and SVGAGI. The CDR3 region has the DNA TGTGCCAGCAGTTATGACCAGGGGAGTAATGAGCAGTTCTTC. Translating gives CASSYDQGSNEQFF.

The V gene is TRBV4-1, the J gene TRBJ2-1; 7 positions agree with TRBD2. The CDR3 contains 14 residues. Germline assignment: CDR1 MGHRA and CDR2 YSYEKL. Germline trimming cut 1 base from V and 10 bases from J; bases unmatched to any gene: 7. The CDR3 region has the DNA TGCGCCAGCAGCCAAGGTCTGCTGGGACTAGAGCAGTTCTTC. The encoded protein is CASSQGLLGLEQFF.

The CDR3: CASSPGLSFEQFF. Here the CDR3 DNA reads TGTGCCAGCAGTCCGGGGTTAAGTTTTGAGCAGTTCTTC. The V and J genes are TRBV27 and TRBJ2-1; D might be TRBD2 (5 bases). Trimming removed 5 bases from V and 9 bases from J, with 14 bases in between. The germline gives CDR1 MNHEY, CDR2 SMNVEV (reference sequence). The CDR3 runs to 13 residues.

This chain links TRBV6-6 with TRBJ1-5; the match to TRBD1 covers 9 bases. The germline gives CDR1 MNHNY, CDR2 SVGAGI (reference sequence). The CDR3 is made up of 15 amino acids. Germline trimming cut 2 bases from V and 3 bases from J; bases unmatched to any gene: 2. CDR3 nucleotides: TGTGCCAGCAGTTACCGGACAGGGGACAATCAGCCCCAGCATTTT. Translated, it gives CASSYRTGDNQPQHF.

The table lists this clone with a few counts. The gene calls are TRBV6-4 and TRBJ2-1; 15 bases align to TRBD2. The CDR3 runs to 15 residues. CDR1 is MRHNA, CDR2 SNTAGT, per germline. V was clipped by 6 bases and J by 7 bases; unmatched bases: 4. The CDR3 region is CASSAGTSGRNEQFF. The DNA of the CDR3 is TGTGCCAGCAGCGCCGGGACTAGCGGGAGGAATGAGCAGTTCTTC.

CDR3 sequence reads: CASSYLGGSRGYTF. DNA for the CDR3: TGTGCCAGCAGTTACCTCGGCGGGTCGAGGGGCTACACCTTC. The chain carries TRBV6-5 and TRBJ1-2; D unclear. The CDR3 consists of 14 residues. V dropped 2 bases and J dropped 8 bases, with 15 bases sitting between them. Germline values: CDR1 MNHEY, CDR2 SVGAGI.

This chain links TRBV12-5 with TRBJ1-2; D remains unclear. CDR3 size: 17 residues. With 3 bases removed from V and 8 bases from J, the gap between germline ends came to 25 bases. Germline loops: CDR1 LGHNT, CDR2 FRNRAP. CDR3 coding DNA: TGTGCTAGTGGTTTCGGGTCTGCAGAGGTGAACGCTAGGGGCTACACCTTC. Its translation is CASGFGSAEVNARGYTF.

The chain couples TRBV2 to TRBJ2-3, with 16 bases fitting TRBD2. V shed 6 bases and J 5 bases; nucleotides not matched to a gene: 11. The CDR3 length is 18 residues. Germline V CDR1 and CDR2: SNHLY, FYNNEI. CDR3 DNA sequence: TGTGCCAGCAGAGCCGGGACTAGCGGGGGGGGAGGGGAAGATACGCAGTATTTT. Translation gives CASRAGTSGGGGEDTQYF.

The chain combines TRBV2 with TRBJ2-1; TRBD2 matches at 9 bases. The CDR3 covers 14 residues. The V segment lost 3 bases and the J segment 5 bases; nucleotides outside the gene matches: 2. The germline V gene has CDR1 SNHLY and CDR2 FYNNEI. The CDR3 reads CASSELAGNNEQFF. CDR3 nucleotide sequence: TGTGCCAGCAGTGAGCTAGCGGGGAACAATGAGCAGTTCTTC.

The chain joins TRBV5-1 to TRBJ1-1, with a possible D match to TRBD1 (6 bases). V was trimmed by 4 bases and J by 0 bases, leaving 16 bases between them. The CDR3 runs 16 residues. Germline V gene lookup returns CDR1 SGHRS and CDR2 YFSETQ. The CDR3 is CASSLAPRGLNTEAFF. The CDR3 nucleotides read TGCGCCAGCAGCCTGGCCCCCAGGGGCCTGAACACTGAAGCTTTCTTT.

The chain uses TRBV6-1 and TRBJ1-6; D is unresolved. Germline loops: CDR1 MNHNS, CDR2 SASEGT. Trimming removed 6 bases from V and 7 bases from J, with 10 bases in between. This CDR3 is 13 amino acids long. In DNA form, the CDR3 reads TGTGCCAGCAGGCGGGAAAGAAATTCACCCCTCCACTTT. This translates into CASRRERNSPLHF.

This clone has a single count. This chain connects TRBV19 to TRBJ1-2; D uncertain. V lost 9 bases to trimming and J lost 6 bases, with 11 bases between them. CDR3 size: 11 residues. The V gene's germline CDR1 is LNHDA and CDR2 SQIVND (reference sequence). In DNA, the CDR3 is TGTGCCAGCACCGGCGGGGATGGCTACACCTTC. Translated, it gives CASTGGDGYTF.

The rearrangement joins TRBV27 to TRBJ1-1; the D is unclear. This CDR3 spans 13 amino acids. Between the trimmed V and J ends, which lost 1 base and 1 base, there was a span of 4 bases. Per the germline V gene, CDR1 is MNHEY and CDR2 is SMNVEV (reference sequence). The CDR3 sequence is CASSLWANTEAFF. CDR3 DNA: TGTGCCAGCAGTTTATGGGCGAACACTGAAGCTTTCTTT.

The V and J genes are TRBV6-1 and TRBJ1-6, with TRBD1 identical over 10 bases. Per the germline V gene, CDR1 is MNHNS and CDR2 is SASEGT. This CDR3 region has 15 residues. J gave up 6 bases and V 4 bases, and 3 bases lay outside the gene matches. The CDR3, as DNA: TGTGCCAGCAGTGGGACAGGGGGTAGTAATTCACCCCTCCACTTT. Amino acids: CASSGTGGSNSPLHF.

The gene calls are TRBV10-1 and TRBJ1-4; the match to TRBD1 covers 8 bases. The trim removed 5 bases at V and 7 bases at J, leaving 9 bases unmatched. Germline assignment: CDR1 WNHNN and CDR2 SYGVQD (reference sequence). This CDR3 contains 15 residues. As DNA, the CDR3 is TGCGCCAGCAGTAAAACAGGGGGACGTCGTGAAAAACTGTTTTTT. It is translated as CASSKTGGRREKLFF.